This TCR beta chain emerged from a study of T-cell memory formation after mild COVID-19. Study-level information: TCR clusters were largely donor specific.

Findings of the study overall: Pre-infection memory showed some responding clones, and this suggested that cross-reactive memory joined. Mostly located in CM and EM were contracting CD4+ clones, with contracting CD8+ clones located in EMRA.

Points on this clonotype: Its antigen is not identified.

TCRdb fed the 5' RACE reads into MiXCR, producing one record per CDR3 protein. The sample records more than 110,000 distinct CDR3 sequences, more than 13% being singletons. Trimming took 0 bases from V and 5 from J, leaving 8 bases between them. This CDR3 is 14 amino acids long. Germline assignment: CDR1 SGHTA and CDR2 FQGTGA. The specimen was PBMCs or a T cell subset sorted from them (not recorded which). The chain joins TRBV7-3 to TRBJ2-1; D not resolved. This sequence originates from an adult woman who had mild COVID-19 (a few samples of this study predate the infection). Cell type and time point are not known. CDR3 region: CASSLTTLNNEQFF. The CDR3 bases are TGTGCCAGCAGCTTAACGACCCTCAACAATGAGCAGTTCTTC.